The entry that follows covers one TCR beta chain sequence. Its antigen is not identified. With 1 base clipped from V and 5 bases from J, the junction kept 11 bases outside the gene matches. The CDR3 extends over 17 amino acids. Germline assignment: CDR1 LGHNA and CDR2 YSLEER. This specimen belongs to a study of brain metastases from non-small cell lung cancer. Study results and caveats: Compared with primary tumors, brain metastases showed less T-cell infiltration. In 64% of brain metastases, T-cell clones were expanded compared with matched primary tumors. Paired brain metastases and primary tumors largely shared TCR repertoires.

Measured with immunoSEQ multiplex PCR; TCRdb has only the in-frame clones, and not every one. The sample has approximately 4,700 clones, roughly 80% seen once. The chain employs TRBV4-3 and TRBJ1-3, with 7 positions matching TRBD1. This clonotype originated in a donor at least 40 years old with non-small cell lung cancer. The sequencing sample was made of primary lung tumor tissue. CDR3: CASSQGSNRGGRNTIYF. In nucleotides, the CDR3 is TGCGCCAGCAGCCAAGGATCCAACAGGGGCGGTCGAAACACCATATATTTT.